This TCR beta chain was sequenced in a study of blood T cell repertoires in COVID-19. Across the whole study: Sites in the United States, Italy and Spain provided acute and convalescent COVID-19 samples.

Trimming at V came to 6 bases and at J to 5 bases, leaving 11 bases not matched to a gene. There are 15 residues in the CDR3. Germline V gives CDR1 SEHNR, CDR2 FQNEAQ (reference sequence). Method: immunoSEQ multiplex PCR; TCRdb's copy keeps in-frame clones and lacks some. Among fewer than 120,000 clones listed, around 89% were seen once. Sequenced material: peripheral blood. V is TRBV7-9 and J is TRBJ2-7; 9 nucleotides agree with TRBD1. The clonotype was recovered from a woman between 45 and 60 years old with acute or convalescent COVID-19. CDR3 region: CASSLQGQGKHEQYF. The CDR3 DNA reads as TGTGCCAGCAGTCTCCAGGGACAGGGCAAACACGAGCAGTACTTC. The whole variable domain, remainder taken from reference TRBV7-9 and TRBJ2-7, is DTGVSQNPRHKITKRGQNVTFRCDPISEHNRLYWYRQTLGQGPEFLTYFQNEAQLEKSRLLSDRFSAERPKGSFSTLEIQRTEQGDSAMYLCASSLQGQGKHEQYFGPGTRLTVT.